This is a list of T cell receptor beta chains from one sample in a study of neurological immune-mediated disorders. TCRdb reanalysed the 5' RACE reads using MiXCR and keeps one entry per CDR3 protein. The sample yields tens of thousands of distinct CDR3 sequences, roughly 3.9% seen once. Sequenced input: PBMCs. The receptors originated from a man aged 30-40 years with multiple sclerosis. The CDR3 runs from the conserved cysteine through the conserved F or W. A D gene is named only where the DNA matches it firmly. The listing skips clone size in some rows; elsewhere it reads once, few, many or a size class.

d_gene: NA
abundance: few
v_gene: TRBV7-2
j_gene: TRBJ1-5
CDR3aa: CASSWYTSNQPQHF
CDR3nt: TGTGCCAGCAGCTGGTACACTAGCAATCAGCCCCAGCATTTT

d_gene: TRBD2
abundance: many
v_gene: TRBV20-1
j_gene: TRBJ2-4
CDR3aa: CSAKAGLAKNIQYF
CDR3nt: TGCAGTGCTAAAGCGGGGTTAGCCAAAAACATTCAGTACTTC

d_gene: NA
abundance: many
v_gene: TRBV5-5
j_gene: TRBJ2-2
CDR3aa: CASQRGGENTGELFF
CDR3nt: TGTGCCTCTCAAAGAGGAGGAGAGAACACCGGGGAGCTGTTTTTT

d_gene: NA
abundance: many
v_gene: TRBV5-5
j_gene: TRBJ2-7
CDR3aa: CASSFFGRPYEQYF
CDR3nt: TGTGCCAGCAGCTTTTTTGGGAGACCCTACGAGCAGTACTTC

d_gene: NA
abundance: many
v_gene: TRBV29-1
j_gene: TRBJ2-5
CDR3aa: CSVAKGEETQYF
CDR3nt: TGCAGTGTCGCCAAGGGGGAAGAGACCCAGTACTTC

d_gene: TRBD2
abundance: many
v_gene: TRBV20-1
j_gene: TRBJ2-1
CDR3aa: CSASSSGGSYNEQFF
CDR3nt: TGCAGTGCTAGCAGTAGCGGGGGCTCCTACAATGAGCAGTTCTTC

d_gene: NA
abundance: many
v_gene: TRBV2
j_gene: TRBJ2-1
CDR3aa: CASSWDSLYNEQFF
CDR3nt: TGTGCCAGCAGTTGGGACTCACTATACAATGAGCAGTTCTTC

d_gene: NA
abundance: many
v_gene: TRBV5-1
j_gene: TRBJ1-5
CDR3aa: CASSLMGVEQPQHF
CDR3nt: TGCGCCAGCAGCTTGATGGGGGTAGAACAGCCCCAGCATTTT

d_gene: TRBD1
abundance: few
v_gene: TRBV5-1
j_gene: TRBJ1-2
CDR3aa: CASSLGQGTNYGYTF
CDR3nt: TGCGCCAGCAGCTTGGGACAGGGAACTAACTATGGCTACACCTTC

d_gene: NA
abundance: many
v_gene: TRBV12-3/TRBV12-4
j_gene: TRBJ1-5
CDR3aa: CASSFKISQPQHF
CDR3nt: TGTGCCAGCAGTTTTAAGATATCCCAGCCCCAGCATTTT

d_gene: TRBD1
abundance: many
v_gene: TRBV20-1
j_gene: TRBJ2-1
CDR3aa: CSASQQGVAYNEQFF
CDR3nt: TGCAGTGCTAGTCAACAGGGGGTAGCCTACAATGAGCAGTTCTTC

d_gene: NA
abundance: many
v_gene: TRBV15
j_gene: TRBJ2-3
CDR3aa: CATSSRGSQYF
CDR3nt: TGTGCCACCAGCAGCCGGGGATCTCAGTATTTT

d_gene: TRBD1
abundance: many
v_gene: TRBV20-1
j_gene: TRBJ1-2
CDR3aa: CSAHDRGYGYTF
CDR3nt: TGCAGTGCCCACGACAGGGGCTATGGCTACACCTTC

d_gene: NA
abundance: many
v_gene: TRBV4-1
j_gene: TRBJ2-7
CDR3aa: CASSQGGVAEQYF
CDR3nt: TGCGCCAGCAGCCAAGGGGGGGTGGCGGAGCAGTACTTC

d_gene: NA
abundance: many
v_gene: TRBV7-9
j_gene: TRBJ1-3
CDR3aa: CASSSDRRGFSGNTIYF
CDR3nt: TGTGCCAGCAGCTCGGACAGAAGGGGGTTCTCTGGAAACACCATATATTTT

d_gene: NA
abundance: many
v_gene: TRBV5-1
j_gene: TRBJ2-1
CDR3aa: CASSLAPAAGNEQFF
CDR3nt: TGCGCCAGCAGCTTGGCTCCTGCCGCGGGCAATGAGCAGTTCTTC

d_gene: NA
abundance: many
v_gene: TRBV7-9
j_gene: TRBJ1-2
CDR3aa: CASSSTQQGYTF
CDR3nt: TGTGCCAGCAGCTCAACCCAGCAGGGCTACACCTTC

d_gene: NA
abundance: many
v_gene: TRBV10-2
j_gene: TRBJ2-5
CDR3aa: CASSESTSYKETQYF
CDR3nt: TGCGCCAGCAGTGAGTCGACTTCCTATAAAGAGACCCAGTACTTC

d_gene: NA
abundance: many
v_gene: TRBV27
j_gene: TRBJ2-3
CDR3aa: CASSFVHSTDTQYF
CDR3nt: TGTGCCAGCAGTTTCGTCCATAGCACAGATACGCAGTATTTT

d_gene: NA
abundance: many
v_gene: TRBV28
j_gene: TRBJ1-2
CDR3aa: CASSSAINYGYTF
CDR3nt: TGTGCCAGCAGCTCCGCAATTAACTATGGCTACACCTTC

d_gene: NA
abundance: many
v_gene: TRBV5-1
j_gene: TRBJ1-1
CDR3aa: CASSWAGDTEAFF
CDR3nt: TGCGCCAGCAGCTGGGCAGGGGACACTGAAGCTTTCTTT

d_gene: NA
abundance: many
v_gene: TRBV10-3
j_gene: TRBJ2-7
CDR3aa: CAASPGPNNEQYF
CDR3nt: TGTGCCGCCAGCCCGGGTCCTAACAACGAGCAGTACTTC

d_gene: NA
abundance: many
v_gene: TRBV6-5
j_gene: TRBJ1-1
CDR3aa: CASSPTEAYTEAFF
CDR3nt: TGTGCCAGCAGCCCAACAGAAGCCTACACTGAAGCTTTCTTT

d_gene: NA
abundance: many
v_gene: TRBV20-1
j_gene: TRBJ2-2
CDR3aa: CSARDSRTGELFF
CDR3nt: TGCAGTGCTAGAGATTCGCGAACCGGGGAGCTGTTTTTT

d_gene: TRBD1
abundance: many
v_gene: TRBV7-8
j_gene: TRBJ2-5
CDR3aa: CASSPSPPTGQETQYF
CDR3nt: TGTGCCAGCAGCCCCAGCCCACCGACAGGGCAAGAGACCCAGTACTTC

d_gene: TRBD1
abundance: many
v_gene: TRBV5-1
j_gene: TRBJ2-1
CDR3aa: CASSWTGLINEQFF
CDR3nt: TGCGCCAGCAGCTGGACAGGTCTCATCAATGAGCAGTTCTTC

d_gene: NA
abundance: many
v_gene: TRBV20-1
j_gene: TRBJ1-5
CDR3aa: CSARKVGQPQHF
CDR3nt: TGCAGTGCTAGAAAGGTCGGCCAGCCCCAGCATTTT

d_gene: TRBD1
abundance: many
v_gene: TRBV5-1
j_gene: TRBJ2-7
CDR3aa: CASSSWTGVYEQYF
CDR3nt: TGCGCCAGCAGCTCCTGGACAGGGGTCTACGAGCAGTACTTC

d_gene: TRBD2
abundance: many
v_gene: TRBV5-1
j_gene: TRBJ2-3
CDR3aa: CASSLEASGGPHTDTQYF
CDR3nt: TGCGCCAGCAGCTTGGAGGCTAGCGGGGGCCCCCACACAGATACGCAGTATTTT

d_gene: NA
abundance: many
v_gene: TRBV20-1
j_gene: TRBJ2-1
CDR3aa: CSARVADYEQFF
CDR3nt: TGCAGTGCTAGAGTGGCAGACTATGAGCAGTTCTTC

d_gene: TRBD2
abundance: many
v_gene: TRBV15
j_gene: TRBJ2-7
CDR3aa: CATSREGLVSYEQYF
CDR3nt: TGTGCCACCAGCAGAGAGGGACTAGTCTCCTACGAGCAGTACTTC

d_gene: TRBD1
abundance: many
v_gene: TRBV2
j_gene: TRBJ2-5
CDR3aa: CASEGQGEETQYF
CDR3nt: TGTGCCAGCGAGGGACAGGGCGAAGAGACCCAGTACTTC

d_gene: NA
abundance: many
v_gene: TRBV12-3/TRBV12-4
j_gene: TRBJ2-3
CDR3aa: CASSPFTGITDTQYF
CDR3nt: TGTGCCAGCAGTCCCTTCACCGGGATTACAGATACGCAGTATTTT

d_gene: NA
abundance: few
v_gene: TRBV9
j_gene: TRBJ1-2
CDR3aa: CASSVATGGSYGYTF
CDR3nt: TGTGCCAGCAGCGTAGCTACCGGGGGCTCCTATGGCTACACCTTC

d_gene: NA
abundance: many
v_gene: TRBV20-1
j_gene: TRBJ1-5
CDR3aa: CSARFPGRTGNQPQHF
CDR3nt: TGCAGTGCTAGGTTCCCAGGACGGACGGGCAATCAGCCCCAGCATTTT

d_gene: TRBD2
abundance: many
v_gene: TRBV27
j_gene: TRBJ2-1
CDR3aa: CASSLSGLASYYNEQFF
CDR3nt: TGTGCCAGCAGTCTGTCGGGACTAGCGAGTTACTACAATGAGCAGTTCTTC

d_gene: NA
abundance: NA
v_gene: TRBV27
j_gene: TRBJ2-6
CDR3aa: CASSFRDPESGANVLTF
CDR3nt: TGTGCCAGCAGTTTCCGCGACCCGGAATCTGGGGCCAACGTCCTGACTTTC

d_gene: TRBD1
abundance: many
v_gene: TRBV2
j_gene: TRBJ1-5
CDR3aa: CASSFETGNQPQHF
CDR3nt: TGTGCCAGCAGCTTTGAGACAGGGAATCAGCCCCAGCATTTT

d_gene: NA
abundance: many
v_gene: TRBV12-3/TRBV12-4
j_gene: TRBJ2-5
CDR3aa: CASSLAGVGTQYF
CDR3nt: TGTGCCAGCAGTTTAGCAGGGGTGGGGACCCAGTACTTC

d_gene: TRBD1
abundance: many
v_gene: TRBV9
j_gene: TRBJ2-5
CDR3aa: CASSVSSEDRGLQETQYF
CDR3nt: TGTGCCAGCAGCGTTAGTTCGGAGGACAGGGGTTTACAAGAGACCCAGTACTTC

d_gene: NA
abundance: few
v_gene: TRBV25-1
j_gene: TRBJ2-2
CDR3aa: CASVDGDFNTGELFF
CDR3nt: TGTGCCAGCGTTGACGGGGACTTCAACACCGGGGAGCTGTTTTTT

d_gene: NA
abundance: NA
v_gene: TRBV5-6
j_gene: TRBJ1-5
CDR3aa: CASSLDVNQPQNF
CDR3nt: TGTGCCAGCAGCTTGGACGTAAATCAGCCCCAGAATTTT

d_gene: TRBD2
abundance: many
v_gene: TRBV4-1
j_gene: TRBJ2-2
CDR3aa: CASSRRTSGGDRNTGELFF
CDR3nt: TGCGCCAGCAGTCGAAGGACTAGCGGGGGGGATAGAAACACCGGGGAGCTGTTTTTT

d_gene: NA
abundance: NA
v_gene: TRBV7-2
j_gene: TRBJ2-3
CDR3aa: CASSSGTPKRDTQYF
CDR3nt: TGTGCCAGCAGCTCCGGGACTCCCAAAAGGGATACGCAGTATTTT

d_gene: NA
abundance: many
v_gene: TRBV6-5
j_gene: TRBJ2-2
CDR3aa: CASRNQESDTGELFF
CDR3nt: TGTGCCAGCAGGAACCAGGAGTCCGACACCGGGGAGCTGTTTTTT

d_gene: TRBD1
abundance: many
v_gene: TRBV12-3/TRBV12-4
j_gene: TRBJ1-4
CDR3aa: CASSPRQGAYNEKLFF
CDR3nt: TGTGCCAGCAGTCCCAGACAGGGGGCCTATAATGAAAAACTGTTTTTT

d_gene: NA
abundance: many
v_gene: TRBV12-3/TRBV12-4
j_gene: TRBJ2-3
CDR3aa: CASSRDGGSQGVDTQYF
CDR3nt: TGTGCCAGCAGTAGAGACGGAGGCTCTCAAGGGGTGGATACGCAGTATTTT

d_gene: TRBD1
abundance: many
v_gene: TRBV6-1
j_gene: TRBJ1-5
CDR3aa: CASSALDRSKPQHF
CDR3nt: TGTGCCAGCAGTGCCTTGGACAGGTCCAAGCCCCAGCATTTT

d_gene: NA
abundance: many
v_gene: TRBV12-3/TRBV12-4
j_gene: TRBJ1-5
CDR3aa: CASRSQVSNQPQHF
CDR3nt: TGTGCCAGCAGGAGTCAGGTTAGCAATCAGCCCCAGCATTTT

d_gene: TRBD1
abundance: many
v_gene: TRBV5-6
j_gene: TRBJ1-5
CDR3aa: CANAPGQGLYQPQHF
CDR3nt: TGTGCCAACGCCCCCGGACAGGGTCTTTACCAGCCCCAGCATTTT

d_gene: NA
abundance: many
v_gene: TRBV6-6
j_gene: TRBJ2-3
CDR3aa: CASSYRRAYTDTQYF
CDR3nt: TGTGCCAGCAGTTATCGCAGGGCCTACACAGATACGCAGTATTTT

d_gene: NA
abundance: medium-sized
v_gene: TRBV7-2
j_gene: TRBJ2-2
CDR3aa: CASSPDSGELFF
CDR3nt: TGTGCCAGCAGCCCGGACAGCGGGGAGCTGTTTTTT

d_gene: TRBD1
abundance: many
v_gene: TRBV7-9
j_gene: TRBJ1-2
CDR3aa: CASSLWTGEGYTF
CDR3nt: TGTGCCAGCAGCTTATGGACAGGGGAGGGCTACACCTTC